These T cell receptor beta chains were read from a single sample in a study of cytomegalovirus exposure and HLA in healthy donors. Here immunoSEQ multiplex PCR was the method, and the copy in TCRdb shows in-frame clones only, minus some. This table has 100,000 to 150,000 clones, approximately 86% appearing once. The material sequenced was PBMCs. The receptors were sampled from a boy between 10 and 17 years old in good health and CMV-seronegative. The CDR3 runs from the conserved cysteine through the conserved F or W. The D gene is left open where the match is weak.

j_gene: TRBJ2-3
v_gene: TRBV27
d_gene: TRBD2
CDR3nt: TGTGCCAGCAAATTGGGGACTAGCGGGGGGGCCGACGAAGATACGCAGTATTTT
CDR3aa: CASKLGTSGGADEDTQYF

j_gene: TRBJ1-1
v_gene: TRBV27
d_gene: TRBD1
CDR3nt: TGTGCCAGCAGTTTAAGGGGGCGCGTGAACACTGAAGCTTTCTTT
CDR3aa: CASSLRGRVNTEAFF

j_gene: TRBJ1-1
v_gene: TRBV6-4
d_gene: TRBD1
CDR3nt: TGTGCCAGCACCCCGTGGGGACAGGGGAACACTGAAGCTTTCTTT
CDR3aa: CASTPWGQGNTEAFF

j_gene: TRBJ2-6
v_gene: TRBV15
d_gene: TRBD1
CDR3nt: TGTGCCACCAGCAAGGGGGCTGACGGGGCCAACGTCCTGACTTTC
CDR3aa: CATSKGADGANVLTF

j_gene: TRBJ2-7
v_gene: TRBV19
d_gene: .
CDR3nt: TGTGCCAGTAGACTACGGGGGTTAGGCAACGAGCAGTACTTC
CDR3aa: CASRLRGLGNEQYF

j_gene: TRBJ1-1
v_gene: TRBV7-2
d_gene: TRBD1
CDR3nt: TGTGCCAGTAAAATCACCGGGACAGCCATGAACACTGAAGCTTTCTTT
CDR3aa: CASKITGTAMNTEAFF

j_gene: TRBJ1-4
v_gene: TRBV6-1
d_gene: TRBD1
CDR3nt: TGTGCCAGCAGTGAAATGAGAACAGGGGGTGAAAAACTGTTTTTT
CDR3aa: CASSEMRTGGEKLFF

j_gene: TRBJ2-5
v_gene: TRBV5-4
d_gene: .
CDR3nt: TGTGCCAGCAACATTGGGGGGAGTAGGGCGGAGACCCAGTACTTC
CDR3aa: CASNIGGSRAETQYF

j_gene: TRBJ2-7
v_gene: TRBV27
d_gene: TRBD1
CDR3nt: TGTGCCAGCAGATTACCGGGACAGGGAGCCTACGAGCAGTACTTC
CDR3aa: CASRLPGQGAYEQYF

j_gene: TRBJ1-6
v_gene: TRBV6-6
d_gene: TRBD1
CDR3nt: TGTGCCAGCAGTTCCCGACAGGGCAATTCACCCCTCCACTTT
CDR3aa: CASSSRQGNSPLHF